The 4 T cell receptor beta chains below all came from one sample that was sequenced in a study of CD8 T cells in ankylosing spondylitis. TCRdb processed the 5' RACE reads anew with MiXCR; each CDR3 protein has one entry. Altogether 200,000 to 300,000 distinct CDR3 sequences are present, over 8.5% being singletons, with the ten largest covering around 7%. Sequenced material: blood, either unsorted or a sorted T cell fraction (not recorded which). Receptor source: a male donor with ankylosing spondylitis or in good health (not recorded which).

This clonotype was recorded many times. The chain recombines TRBV4-1 with TRBJ2-4, with D tentatively TRBD1 (5 bases). The CDR3 spans 15 residues. V was pared by 0 bases and J by 7 bases, with 13 bases between. Looked up from germline, CDR1 is MGHRA and CDR2 is YSYEKL. CDR3 bases: TGCGCCAGCAGCCAAGATGGGCAGGGCGCCAACATTCAGTACTTC. Translated, it gives CASSQDGQGANIQYF.

Many counts were recorded for this clonotype. The chain has TRBV5-1 and TRBJ2-2; D unclear. Germline V CDR1 and CDR2: SGHRS, YFSETQ. This CDR3 comprises 15 residues. V lost 4 bases, J lost 0 bases, and 10 bases lay in between. CDR3 sequence (DNA): TGCGCCAGCAGCAACCCGCAGACGAACACCGGGGAGCTGTTTTTT. It translates to CASSNPQTNTGELFF.

This clonotype was recorded at least ten times. CDR3 DNA: TGCAGCGTTGTAGCGGGGGGCACAGATACGCAGTATTTT. It specifies CSVVAGGTDTQYF. The chain combines TRBV29-1 with TRBJ2-3, with 9 bases identical to TRBD2. With V trimmed by 4 bases and J by 1 base, 0 bases remained unmatched. This CDR3 has 13 amino acids. Germline V gives CDR1 SQVTM, CDR2 ANQGSEA.

This clonotype has ten or more counts. V is TRBV5-1 and J is TRBJ2-3; D might be TRBD1 (6 bases). Trimming left V 4 bases short and J 3 bases short, with 12 bases between. CDR3 length: 14 amino acids. In germline, CDR1 is SGHRS, CDR2 YFSETQ. CDR3 in DNA: TGCGCCAGCAGCACTCAGGGGATGACAGATACGCAGTATTTT. As protein: CASSTQGMTDTQYF. The whole variable domain, filled in from reference TRBV5-1 and TRBJ2-3, reads KAGVTQTPRYLIKTRGQQVTLSCSPISGHRSVSWYQQTPGQGLQFLFEYFSETQRNKGNFPGRFSGRQFSNSRSEMNVSTLELGDSALYLCASSTQGMTDTQYFGPGTRLTVL.